A selection of T cell receptor beta chains follows, all from one sample in a study of cytomegalovirus exposure and HLA in healthy donors. TCRdb keeps only in-frame clones here, not all; method: immunoSEQ multiplex PCR. The sample comprises under 250,000 clones, roughly 84% of which are singletons, and 1.3% rests with the top ten. The sequenced sample was PBMCs. These receptors all stem from a human donor in good health. The CDR3 runs from the conserved cysteine through the conserved F or W. Each record gives: clone size, J gene, V gene, D gene, CDR3 protein, CDR3 DNA. The D gene is left open where the match is weak. Clone size appears in some rows only: once, few, many, or a class for an expanded clone.

NA	TRBJ2-2	TRBV2	TRBD2	CASSEVGLAGAGTGELFF	TGTGCCAGCAGTGAGGTGGGACTAGCGGGAGCAGGCACCGGGGAGCTGTTTTTT
NA	TRBJ1-1	TRBV9	NA	CASSEVGESEAFF	TGTGCCAGCAGCGAAGTCGGGGAGTCTGAAGCTTTCTTT
NA	TRBJ2-3	TRBV15	TRBD2	CATSRSGTTLNTQYF	TGTGCCACCAGCAGATCCGGGACTACGTTAAATACGCAGTATTTT
few	TRBJ2-7	TRBV5-4	TRBD2	CASTLGGSSYEQYF	TGTGCCAGCACTTTGGGGGGGTCCTCCTACGAGCAGTACTTC
NA	TRBJ2-1	TRBV9	TRBD2	CASSTPGREGPMDEQFF	TGTGCCAGCAGCACCCCCGGACGGGAGGGCCCCATGGATGAGCAGTTCTTC
NA	TRBJ2-7	TRBV6-5	NA	CASSYSSQAFSYEQYF	TGTGCCAGCAGTTACTCCTCGCAGGCGTTCTCCTACGAGCAGTACTTC
NA	TRBJ2-1	TRBV6-4	TRBD2	CASSVLPGTSRNEQFF	TGTGCCAGCAGTGTATTACCCGGGACTAGTCGCAATGAGCAGTTCTTC
NA	TRBJ2-3	TRBV5-1	TRBD2	CASSLGPPREKTDTQYF	TGCGCCAGCAGCTTGGGCCCCCCGCGGGAGAAGACAGATACGCAGTATTTT
NA	TRBJ1-3	TRBV28	NA	CASLSGGSTRGNTIYF	TGTGCCAGTCTCTCGGGGGGGTCCACAAGGGGAAACACCATATATTTT
NA	TRBJ2-1	TRBV5-5	NA	CASSLDYPYNEQFF	TGTGCCAGCAGCTTGGACTACCCCTACAATGAGCAGTTCTTC
NA	TRBJ2-7	TRBV7-3	TRBD2	CASPPGGLPLEQYF	TGTGCCAGCCCCCCGGGGGGACTTCCCCTCGAGCAGTACTTC
NA	TRBJ2-7	TRBV7-9	NA	CASSRPRGGRSYEQYF	TGTGCCAGCAGCCGCCCAAGGGGGGGTCGGAGCTACGAGCAGTACTTC
few	TRBJ2-2	TRBV21-1	NA	CASNDSKDRSTGELFF	TGTGCCAGCAACGACTCTAAGGACAGATCCACCGGGGAGCTGTTTTTT
NA	TRBJ2-1	TRBV4-1	TRBD2	CASSPREGAYNEQFF	TGCGCCAGCAGCCCACGGGAGGGGGCCTACAATGAGCAGTTCTTC
NA	TRBJ1-3	TRBV6-5	NA	CASSSTGLGTIYF	TGTGCCAGCAGCTCAACAGGGCTCGGCACCATATATTTT
NA	TRBJ2-7	TRBV5-4	TRBD1	CASSLLRGQGSYEQYF	TGTGCCAGCAGCTTGTTGCGGGGACAGGGGTCCTACGAGCAGTACTTC
NA	TRBJ2-6	TRBV28	TRBD2	CASTPSRGGLNNVLTF	TGTGCCAGCACCCCCTCGCGGGGGGGCTTGAACAACGTCCTGACTTTC
once	TRBJ2-3	TRBV5-1	NA	CASSLNRPSTDTQYF	TGCGCCAGCAGCTTAAACAGGCCTAGCACAGATACGCAGTATTTT
NA	TRBJ2-1	TRBV11-3	TRBD2	CASSLGLAGNNEQFF	TGTGCCAGCAGCTTAGGACTAGCGGGCAACAATGAGCAGTTCTTC
NA	TRBJ2-1	TRBV18	TRBD2	CASSPRLSGRAHNEQFF	TGTGCCAGCTCACCACGTTTGAGCGGGAGGGCCCACAATGAGCAGTTCTTC
NA	TRBJ2-5	TRBV13	TRBD1	CASSTRDRGLGETQYF	TGTGCCAGCAGCACCCGGGACAGGGGTTTAGGAGAGACCCAGTACTTC
NA	TRBJ2-7	TRBV6-1	TRBD2	CASSEVSSGGGNEQYF	TGTGCCAGCAGTGAAGTGTCTAGCGGGGGGGGAAACGAGCAGTACTTC
NA	TRBJ2-3	TRBV7-9	NA	CSSSWVGDRRYF	TGTTCCAGCAGCTGGGTCGGCGACAGGCGGTATTTT
NA	TRBJ1-3	TRBV7-9	NA	CASSLGSPGNTIYF	TGTGCCAGCAGCCTAGGGAGCCCTGGAAACACCATATATTTT
NA	TRBJ1-4	TRBV30	NA	CAWSVSSAVNEKLFF	TGTGCCTGGAGTGTATCGTCAGCGGTTAATGAAAAACTGTTTTTT
once	TRBJ2-3	TRBV9	NA	CASSEGTPLNTQYF	TGTGCCAGCAGCGAAGGGACTCCGCTAAATACGCAGTATTTT
once	TRBJ1-2	TRBV6-6	NA	CASSYSIAPGGYTF	TGTGCCAGCAGTTACTCGATAGCTCCCGGTGGCTACACCTTC
NA	TRBJ2-3	TRBV29-1	NA	CSVQTADTQYF	TGCAGCGTCCAAACTGCAGATACGCAGTATTTT
NA	TRBJ2-1	TRBV4-2	TRBD2	CASSRPGLATFF	TGTGCCAGCAGCCGACCGGGACTAGCAACGTTCTTC
NA	TRBJ1-2	TRBV7-2	NA	CASSLFRQGYGYTF	TGTGCCAGCAGCTTATTTCGGCAGGGTTATGGCTACACCTTC
NA	TRBJ2-1	TRBV4-1	NA	CASSPTGGPYNEQFF	TGCGCCAGCAGCCCCACTGGAGGGCCCTACAATGAGCAGTTCTTC
NA	TRBJ2-7	TRBV4-1	TRBD1	CASSLGTGGSYEQYF	TGCGCCAGCAGCCTCGGGACAGGGGGCTCCTACGAGCAGTACTTC
NA	TRBJ2-7	TRBV7-8	TRBD2	CASSWNGRSEQYF	TGTGCCAGCAGCTGGAACGGGAGGAGCGAGCAGTACTTC
once	TRBJ2-3	TRBV29-1	NA	CSVRDFGSTDTQYF	TGCAGCGTGAGAGATTTTGGCAGCACAGATACGCAATATTTT
NA	TRBJ1-1	TRBV5-1	TRBD1	CASSPWRGQDTEAFF	TGCGCCAGCAGCCCGTGGCGGGGACAGGACACTGAAGCTTTCTTT
NA	TRBJ1-1	TRBV6-5	NA	CASSYSIGANTEAFF	TGTGCCAGCAGTTACTCTATAGGGGCGAACACTGAAGCTTTCTTT
NA	TRBJ2-3	TRBV28	TRBD2	CASLAGADTQYF	TGTGCCAGCCTGGCGGGAGCAGATACGCAGTATTTT
NA	TRBJ2-1	TRBV2	NA	CASRSFRGSGGTTEQFF	TGTGCCAGCAGAAGTTTTCGGGGGTCAGGGGGGACCACTGAGCAGTTCTTC
NA	TRBJ2-1	TRBV5-1	NA	CASSLLGGEQFF	TGCGCCAGCTCTCTTCTCGGAGGAGAGCAGTTCTTC
few	TRBJ1-1	TRBV6-6	NA	CASSLMTVINPEAFF	TGTGCCAGCAGTTTAATGACAGTGATAAATCCTGAAGCTTTCTTT
NA	TRBJ2-1	TRBV2	NA	CASSQGGLNNEQFF	TGTGCCAGCAGTCAAGGAGGCCTGAACAATGAGCAGTTCTTC
NA	TRBJ2-7	TRBV2	NA	CASSWTGEERGTYEQYF	TGTGCCAGCAGCTGGACAGGGGAAGAGCGGGGGACATACGAGCAGTACTTC
NA	TRBJ2-7	TRBV5-6	NA	CASSLIGREAYEQYF	TGTGCCAGCAGCTTGATCGGCAGGGAGGCCTACGAGCAGTACTTC
NA	TRBJ2-7	TRBV6-5	TRBD1	CASSYTPTGGRDEQYF	TGTGCCAGCAGTTACACTCCCACAGGGGGCAGGGACGAGCAGTACTTC
NA	TRBJ2-7	TRBV18	TRBD1	CASSSLAGGYEQYF	TGTGCCAGCTCATCCTTAGCAGGGGGCTACGAGCAGTACTTC
NA	TRBJ1-5	TRBV4-3	TRBD1	CASSQDLVQGIFQPQHF	TGCGCCAGCAGCCAAGATTTGGTACAGGGGATATTTCAGCCCCAGCATTTT
NA	TRBJ1-2	TRBV30	NA	CARGLFYGYTF	TGTGCTCGGGGACTTTTCTATGGCTACACCTTC
NA	TRBJ2-7	TRBV19	TRBD2	CASSIKLIAGGPSYEQYF	TGTGCCAGTAGTATTAAACTGATAGCGGGAGGCCCGTCCTACGAGCAGTACTTC
NA	TRBJ2-7	TRBV5-8	NA	CASSLVRSAFSYEQYF	TGTGCCAGCAGCTTGGTTCGGAGCGCCTTCTCCTACGAGCAGTACTTC
NA	TRBJ2-2	TRBV9	NA	CASSVDGRNTGELFF	TGTGCCAGCAGCGTAGACGGGAGGAACACCGGGGAGCTGTTTTTT
once	TRBJ2-3	TRBV20-1	TRBD2	CVAGGRDTQYF	TGCGTTGCAGGCGGGAGGGATACGCAGTATTTT
NA	TRBJ2-3	TRBV5-5	NA	CASSPQGPDTQYF	TGTGCCAGCAGCCCGCAGGGGCCAGATACGCAGTATTTT
NA	TRBJ2-5	TRBV7-9	NA	CSSSLAKGVRQETQYF	TGTTCCAGCAGCTTAGCGAAGGGGGTCCGCCAAGAGACCCAGTACTTC
NA	TRBJ2-2	TRBV7-3	NA	CASSSNSWEPELFF	TGTGCCAGCAGCTCGAACTCCTGGGAGCCGGAGCTGTTTTTT
NA	TRBJ1-1	TRBV4-1	NA	CASSQEPTRGSYAEAFF	TGCGCCAGCAGCCAAGAACCGACAAGGGGTAGTTACGCTGAAGCTTTCTTT